This TCR beta chain was obtained from a study of tumor and adjacent non-tumor tissue in lung cancer. The template was RNA from unsorted bulk tissue. More than 3 cm separated this lung sample from the edge of the tumor. From germline, CDR1 is SGHAT and CDR2 FQDESV (reference sequence). The CDR3 extends over 13 amino acids. Three rounds of nested PCR, following a modified ARM-PCR protocol, produced the TCRbeta library. TCRdb reprocessed the multiplex PCR reads via MiXCR and lists one record per CDR3 protein. The sample holds 90,000 to 100,000 distinct CDR3 sequences, 80% seen once. This clonotype was sampled from a man aged 55 to 69 with small cell lung cancer. The chain is built from TRBV11-1 and TRBJ2-7; D is possibly TRBD2 (5 bases). Source material: distant non-tumor lung tissue. The CDR3 is CASNLARRYEQYV. CDR3 coding DNA: TGTGCCAGCAACTTAGCGCGGCGCTACGAGCAGTACGTC.